Included here is one T cell receptor beta chain sequence, with context. This specimen comes from a study of T cell changes during pregnancy in multiple sclerosis. The germline V gene has CDR1 ENHRY and CDR2 SYGVKD. With V trimmed by 6 bases and J by 0 bases, 4 bases remained unmatched. This CDR3 spans 15 amino acids. Sequenced by immunoSEQ multiplex PCR; TCRdb stores in-frame clones only, minus some. The table has approximately 38,000 clones, roughly 89% seen once. Sequenced material: CD8+ T cells from peripheral blood mononuclear cells, taken in the second trimester of pregnancy. The TCR originated in a female donor with multiple sclerosis, enrolled in a pregnancy study. The J gene is TRBJ2-2, the V gene TRBV10-3, with TRBD1 matching over 7 bases. The CDR3 is CAIRAGTANTGELFF. The DNA of the CDR3 is TGTGCCATCAGAGCCGGGACAGCGAACACCGGGGAGCTGTTTTTT.